This record concerns one T cell receptor beta chain sequence. The antigen is not known. The CDR3 totals 18 residues. Germline V gives CDR1 PRHDT, CDR2 FYEKMQ (reference sequence). Trimming left V 3 bases short and J 0 bases short, with 19 bases between. The sample comes from a study of shared clonotypes between healthy human individuals. Notes on the study in general: Memory subsets had estimated richness that was generally smaller than that of naive subsets. The diversity represented, both genetic and in exposure history, was limited by few donors.

Authors' processing steps: Junction-only sequences without quality scores came from ImmunoSEQ, so filtering differed. Some clones are missing from TCRdb's copy, which holds only in-frame ones; the method was immunoSEQ multiplex PCR. That table is the source of V, J and clone size, and D and trimming were worked out from the DNA. The table has millions of clones, around 94% seen once. This chain links TRBV13 with TRBJ2-3, with a tentative D call TRBD2 (6 bases). The origin of this receptor is a man aged 18 to 30 in good health. Specimen: naive CD4+ T cells sorted from blood. Documented subset: CD45RA+ positively selected. CDR3 amino acids: CASSFPGKRAGSTDTQYF. CDR3 coding DNA: TGTGCCAGCAGCTTCCCGGGTAAACGGGCGGGAAGCACAGATACGCAGTATTTT. Variable domain in full (rest from reference TRBV13 and TRBJ2-3): AAGVIQSPRHLIKEKRETATLKCYPIPRHDTVYWYQQGPGQDPQFLISFYEKMQSDKGSIPDRFSAQQFSDYHSELNMSSLELGDSALYFCASSFPGKRAGSTDTQYFGPGTRLTVL.